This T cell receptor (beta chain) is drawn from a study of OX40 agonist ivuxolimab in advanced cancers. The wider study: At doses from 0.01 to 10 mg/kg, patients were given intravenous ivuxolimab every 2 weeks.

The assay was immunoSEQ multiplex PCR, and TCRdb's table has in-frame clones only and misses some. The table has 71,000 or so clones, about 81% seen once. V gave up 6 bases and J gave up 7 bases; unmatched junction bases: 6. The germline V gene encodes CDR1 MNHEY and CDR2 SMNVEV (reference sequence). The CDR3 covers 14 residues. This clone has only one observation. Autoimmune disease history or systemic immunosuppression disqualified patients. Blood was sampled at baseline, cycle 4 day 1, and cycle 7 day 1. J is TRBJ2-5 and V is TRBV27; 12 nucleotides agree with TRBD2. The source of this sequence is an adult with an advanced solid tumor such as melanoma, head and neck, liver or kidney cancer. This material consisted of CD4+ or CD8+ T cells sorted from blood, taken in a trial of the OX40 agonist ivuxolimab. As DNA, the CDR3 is TGTGCCAGCAGGTCTAGCGGGAGGGCCGGGACCCAGTACTTC. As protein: CASRSSGRAGTQYF.